The 20 T cell receptor beta chains listed next were all sequenced from one sample in a study of shared clonotypes between healthy human individuals. Naivety among CD8 cells was defined by CD45RO negativity and positive CCR7 selection, thereby excluding terminally differentiated effector memory CD45RA+ cells. Assay: immunoSEQ multiplex PCR; the TCRdb copy retains only in-frame clones and omits some. The table lists approximately 590,000 clones, roughly 95% of them singletons. The sequenced material came from naive CD8+ T cells sorted from blood. The receptors shown here come from a woman between 25 and 40 years old in good health.

This chain uses TRBV11-2 with TRBJ2-1; 11 positions agree with TRBD2. There are 16 residues in the CDR3. CDR1 SGHAT and CDR2 FQNNGV come from the germline V gene. The junction had 5 bases not matched to a gene; V was cut back by 4 bases and J by 3 bases. The CDR3 DNA reads TGTGCCAGCAGCTCAGCGACTAGCGGGGACTACAATGAGCAGTTCTTC. This sequence encodes CASSSATSGDYNEQFF.

CDR3 amino acids: CASSLEVKYEQFF. DNA of the CDR3: TGTGCCAGCAGCTTGGAAGTAAAGTATGAGCAGTTCTTC. J is TRBJ2-1 and V is TRBV5-4; D unresolved. CDR3 length: 13 residues. Germline V gives CDR1 SGHNT, CDR2 YYREEE (reference sequence). Deletions cut 0 bases from V and 8 bases from J, with 9 bases between.

The rearrangement joins TRBV27 to TRBJ2-7; D ambiguous. CDR1 MNHEY and CDR2 SMNVEV come from the germline V gene (reference sequence). Trimming shortened V by 2 bases and J by 2 bases, and 13 bases separated the two germline ends. The CDR3 runs to 15 residues. The CDR3 spells CASSLSVRSTYEQYF. The CDR3 DNA is TGTGCCAGCAGTTTAAGTGTACGGTCCACCTACGAGCAGTACTTC.

The rearrangement joins TRBV19 to TRBJ1-1, with D unresolved. Trimming took 5 bases from V and 7 from J, leaving 2 bases between them. The germline CDR1 and CDR2 sequences are LNHDA and SQIVND (reference sequence). The CDR3 sequence is 9 residues long. CDR3 in amino acids: CASSHEAFF. In DNA form, the CDR3 reads TGTGCCAGTAGTCATGAAGCTTTCTTT.

The chain has TRBV11-3 and TRBJ2-1; no clear D. The CDR3 contains 12 residues. The germline V gene encodes CDR1 SGHNT and CDR2 YENEEA. V shed 5 bases and J shed 5 bases, with 7 bases lying between them. CDR3 DNA: TGTGCCAGCAGCCCCCCCAACAATGAGCAGTTCTTC. Translated: CASSPPNNEQFF.

The V call is TRBV6-5, the J call TRBJ2-7; D unresolved. Germline V CDR1 and CDR2: MNHEY, SVGAGI. V was clipped by 2 bases and J by 1 base, with 6 bases between them. The CDR3 consists of 13 residues. This CDR3 is CASSYTVSYEQYF. DNA of the CDR3: TGTGCCAGCAGTTACACGGTGTCCTACGAGCAGTACTTC.

The rearrangement joins TRBV28 to TRBJ2-2, with D perhaps matching TRBD2 (5 bases). CDR1 and CDR2 from the germline V gene are MDHEN and SYDVKM. V was cut by 6 bases and J by 7 bases, with 15 bases left in between. The CDR3 length is 14 residues. CDR3 residues: CASSPGSGSGELFF. DNA for the CDR3: TGTGCCAGCAGCCCCGGGTCGGGGAGCGGGGAGCTGTTTTTT.

The chain is built from TRBV29-1 and TRBJ2-1; 10 bases fit TRBD2. The CDR3 runs to 16 residues. The V gene's germline CDR1 is SQVTM and CDR2 ANQGSEA. J lost 1 base, V lost 6 bases, and 9 bases had no gene match. The DNA for the CDR3 is TGCAGCGTCGCACCCTTAGCGGGAGGTTCCTACAATGAGCAGTTCTTC. Its protein product is CSVAPLAGGSYNEQFF.

The CDR3 DNA reads as TGTGCCAGCAGCTTAGGTCGCGGGAGAAAGTACAATGAGCAGTTCTTC. Its protein product is CASSLGRGRKYNEQFF. The genes are TRBV11-2 and TRBJ2-1, with 7 nucleotides matching TRBD2. The CDR3 sequence is 16 residues long. Germline V gives CDR1 SGHAT, CDR2 FQNNGV. J was trimmed by 4 bases and V by 1 base; bases with no gene match: 7.

This chain links TRBV14 with TRBJ2-3; 11 nucleotides line up with TRBD2. The germline gives CDR1 SGHDN, CDR2 FVKESK. The trim removed 2 bases at V and 4 bases at J, leaving 5 bases unmatched. CDR3 size: 16 residues. This chain's CDR3 is CASSQLAGGAADTQYF. The CDR3 region has the DNA TGTGCCAGCAGCCAACTAGCGGGAGGTGCCGCAGATACGCAGTATTTT.

The chain employs TRBV28 and TRBJ2-7, with D uncertain. Trimming removed 2 bases from V and 7 bases from J, with 33 bases in between. The CDR3 is 20 amino acids. The germline gives CDR1 MDHEN, CDR2 SYDVKM. The CDR3 region has the DNA TGTGCCAGCAGTTTAGATCAGGTGCGACTCTCGAGCCGGCATTTTGGGGAGCAGTACTTC. Encoded protein: CASSLDQVRLSSRHFGEQYF.

The chain links TRBV4-1 to TRBJ2-7; D perhaps matches TRBD2 (5 bases). Germline assignment: CDR1 MGHRA and CDR2 YSYEKL. The V and J ends lost 1 base and 2 bases respectively, with 24 bases between them. The CDR3 consists of 19 residues. CDR3 sequence: CASSQVPPRESESPYEQYF. DNA for the CDR3: TGCGCCAGCAGCCAAGTCCCACCCCGGGAAAGCGAATCTCCCTACGAGCAGTACTTC.

This clone has just one count. V is TRBV7-6 and J is TRBJ1-1, with D perhaps TRBD1 (5 bases). Trimming stripped 4 bases from V and 6 bases from J, with 15 bases between. The CDR3 runs 14 residues. Germline V CDR1 and CDR2: SGHVS, FNYEAQ. CDR3 DNA: TGTGCCAGCAGCTCCCCGGGACTTTCCCCTGAAGCTTTCTTT. Its translation: CASSSPGLSPEAFF.

This clone was seen a single time. The chain is built from TRBV4-1 and TRBJ1-2; D not certain. V dropped 0 bases and J dropped 3 bases, with 8 bases sitting between them. CDR3 size: 14 residues. The germline gives CDR1 MGHRA, CDR2 YSYEKL. The CDR3 bases are TGCGCCAGCAGCCAAGAGGGCACAGACTATGGCTACACCTTC. It specifies CASSQEGTDYGYTF.

V is TRBV27 and J is TRBJ1-1, with D unclear. The V gene's germline CDR1 is MNHEY and CDR2 SMNVEV (reference sequence). V lost 6 bases and J 4 bases, leaving 12 bases between the germline ends. The CDR3 is made up of 13 amino acids. DNA for the CDR3: TGTGCCAGCAGAAACTCTAGAATCACTGAAGCTTTCTTT. Protein product: CASRNSRITEAFF.

The chain joins TRBV7-8 to TRBJ2-1; TRBD2 agrees at 10 bases. This CDR3 spans 19 amino acids. The V gene end was trimmed by 5 bases and the J gene end by 0 bases; junction bases not matched to a gene: 13. Germline loops: CDR1 SGHVS, CDR2 FQNEAQ. The DNA for the CDR3 is TGTGCCAGCAGCATAACCGGGACTAGCGTTCGTAGCTCCTACAATGAGCAGTTCTTC. Its translation is CASSITGTSVRSSYNEQFF.

This clone was seen just once. V and J are TRBV28 and TRBJ1-2; D gene unclear. Germline assignment: CDR1 MDHEN and CDR2 SYDVKM. Trimming left V 4 bases short and J 0 bases short, with 9 bases between. This CDR3 is 14 amino acids long. Here the CDR3 reads CASSYSRSNYGYTF. In nucleotides, the CDR3 is TGTGCCAGCAGTTACTCTCGCTCTAACTATGGCTACACCTTC.

The chain is built from TRBV9 and TRBJ1-2, with TRBD1 identical over 8 bases. J gave up 7 bases and V 2 bases, and 4 bases lay outside the gene matches. Germline values: CDR1 SGDLS, CDR2 YYNGEE. The CDR3 length is 13 residues. This CDR3 reads CASSVQGALGYTF. As DNA, the CDR3 is TGTGCCAGCAGCGTGCAGGGGGCCCTTGGCTACACCTTC.

The chain employs TRBV14 and TRBJ2-7; D gene unclear. Germline-derived CDR1 and CDR2 are SGHDN and FVKESK. The CDR3 runs 13 residues. V lost 0 bases, J lost 7 bases, and 10 bases lay in between. CDR3 amino acids: CASSQDPWVEQYF. The CDR3 nucleotides read TGTGCCAGCAGCCAAGACCCGTGGGTGGAGCAGTACTTC.

This clone showed up just once. The rearrangement links TRBV2 to TRBJ1-4; a weak D match, TRBD1 (6 bases). CDR1 SNHLY and CDR2 FYNNEI come from the germline V gene. This CDR3 comprises 14 residues. The germline V and J ends were trimmed by 9 bases and 0 bases, with 11 bases remaining between them. The CDR3 reads CARGTHTTNEKLFF. As DNA, the CDR3 is TGTGCCAGAGGGACACACACAACTAATGAAAAACTGTTTTTT. Full variable domain (rest looked up from reference TRBV2 and TRBJ1-4): EPEVTQTPSHQVTQMGQEVILRCVPISNHLYFYWYRQILGQKVEFLVSFYNNEISEKSEIFDDQFSVERPDGSNFTLKIRSTKLEDSAMYFCARGTHTTNEKLFFGSGTQLSVL.